This T cell receptor (beta chain) emerged from a study of CD8 T cells in ankylosing spondylitis. Study-wide findings and caveats: Seemingly characteristic of ankylosing spondylitis blood was a TCR beta motif consisting of under ten highly homologous variants. In the blood and synovial fluid of reactive arthritis, some motif variants had been previously reported. Clones linked to disease were reported to show significant enrichment in matched ankylosing spondylitis synovial fluid.

This clonotype was counted a few times. Its antigen is still unknown. TCRdb processed the 5' RACE reads anew with MiXCR; each CDR3 protein has one entry. The sample shows roughly 470,000 distinct CDR3 sequences, around 26% of them seen only once. Germline CDR1 and CDR2: SGHRS and YFSETQ. With 2 bases clipped from V and 5 bases from J, the junction kept 8 bases outside the gene matches. The length of the CDR3 is 15 residues. The V call is TRBV5-1, the J call TRBJ2-5, with 8 bases aligning to TRBD2. The TCR was taken from a male donor with ankylosing spondylitis. Input material: blood, either unsorted or a sorted T cell fraction (not recorded which). The CDR3 loop is CASSLTTSVTETQYF. The DNA of the CDR3 is TGCGCCAGCAGCTTAACGACTAGCGTTACGGAGACCCAGTACTTC.